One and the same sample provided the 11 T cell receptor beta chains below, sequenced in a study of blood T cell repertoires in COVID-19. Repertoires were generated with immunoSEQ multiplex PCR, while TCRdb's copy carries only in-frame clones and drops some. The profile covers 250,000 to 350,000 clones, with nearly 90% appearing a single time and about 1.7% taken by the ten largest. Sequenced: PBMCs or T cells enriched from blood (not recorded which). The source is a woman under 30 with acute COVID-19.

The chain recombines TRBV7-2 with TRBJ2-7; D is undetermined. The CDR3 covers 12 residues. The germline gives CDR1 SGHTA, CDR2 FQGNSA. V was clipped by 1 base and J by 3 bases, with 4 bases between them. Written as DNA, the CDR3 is TGTGCCAGCAGCTTAGATAACTACGAGCAGTACTTC. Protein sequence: CASSLDNYEQYF.

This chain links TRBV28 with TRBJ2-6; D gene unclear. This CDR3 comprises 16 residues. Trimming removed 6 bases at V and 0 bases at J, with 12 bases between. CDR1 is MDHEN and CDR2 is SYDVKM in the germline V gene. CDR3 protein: CASRPIISSGANVLTF. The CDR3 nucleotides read TGTGCCAGCAGGCCTATTATTAGCTCTGGGGCCAACGTCCTGACTTTC.

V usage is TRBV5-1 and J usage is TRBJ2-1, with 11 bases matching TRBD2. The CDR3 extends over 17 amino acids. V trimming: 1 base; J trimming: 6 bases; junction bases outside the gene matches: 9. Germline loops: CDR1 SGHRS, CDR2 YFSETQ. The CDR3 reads CASSLYPRTSGFNEQFF. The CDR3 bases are TGCGCCAGCAGCTTGTATCCCCGGACTAGCGGGTTCAATGAGCAGTTCTTC.

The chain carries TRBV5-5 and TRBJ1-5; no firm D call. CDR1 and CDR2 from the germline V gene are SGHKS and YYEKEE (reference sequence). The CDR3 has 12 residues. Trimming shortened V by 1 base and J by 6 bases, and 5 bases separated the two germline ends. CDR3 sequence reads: CASSLLGQPQHF. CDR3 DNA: TGTGCCAGCAGCTTGCTCGGTCAGCCCCAGCATTTT.

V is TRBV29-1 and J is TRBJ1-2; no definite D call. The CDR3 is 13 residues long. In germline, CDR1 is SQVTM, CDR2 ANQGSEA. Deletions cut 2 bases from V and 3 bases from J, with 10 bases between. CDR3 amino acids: CSVETPDYYGYTF. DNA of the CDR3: TGCAGCGTTGAAACCCCCGACTACTATGGCTACACCTTC.

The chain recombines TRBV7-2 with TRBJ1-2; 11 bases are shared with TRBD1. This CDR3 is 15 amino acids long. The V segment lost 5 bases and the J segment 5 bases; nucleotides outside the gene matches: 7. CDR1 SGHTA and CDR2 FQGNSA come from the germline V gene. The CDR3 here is CASSPGTGGRYGYTF. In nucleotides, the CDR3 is TGTGCCAGCAGCCCAGGGACAGGGGGAAGGTATGGCTACACCTTC. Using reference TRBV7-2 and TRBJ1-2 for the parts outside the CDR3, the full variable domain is GAGVSQSPSNKVTEKGKDVELRCDPISGHTALYWYRQSLGQGLEFLIYFQGNSAPDKSGLPSDRFSAERTGGSVSTLTIQRTQQEDSAVYLCASSPGTGGRYGYTFGSGTRLTVV.

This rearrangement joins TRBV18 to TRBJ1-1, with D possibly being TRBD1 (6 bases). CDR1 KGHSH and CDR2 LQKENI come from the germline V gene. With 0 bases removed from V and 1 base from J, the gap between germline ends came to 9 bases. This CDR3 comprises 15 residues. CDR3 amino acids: CASSPPGAGNTEAFF. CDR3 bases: TGTGCCAGCTCACCACCGGGGGCAGGGAACACTGAAGCTTTCTTT. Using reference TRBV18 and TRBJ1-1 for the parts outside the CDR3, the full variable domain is NAGVMQNPRHLVRRRGQEARLRCSPMKGHSHVYWYRQLPEEGLKFMVYLQKENIIDESGMPKERFSAEFPKEGPSILRIQQVVRGDSAAYFCASSPPGAGNTEAFFGQGTRLTVV.

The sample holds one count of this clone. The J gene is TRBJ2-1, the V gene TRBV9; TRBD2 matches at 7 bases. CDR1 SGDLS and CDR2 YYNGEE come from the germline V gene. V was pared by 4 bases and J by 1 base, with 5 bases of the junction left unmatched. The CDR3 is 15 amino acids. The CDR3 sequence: CASSKSGGSYNEQFF. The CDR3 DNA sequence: TGTGCCAGCAGCAAGTCGGGAGGATCCTACAATGAGCAGTTCTTC.

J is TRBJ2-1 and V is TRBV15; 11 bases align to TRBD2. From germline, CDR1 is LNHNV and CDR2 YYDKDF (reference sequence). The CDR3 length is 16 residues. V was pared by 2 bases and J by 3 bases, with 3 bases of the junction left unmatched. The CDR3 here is CATSRKTSGSYNEQFF. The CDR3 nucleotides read TGTGCCACCAGCAGAAAAACTAGCGGGAGCTACAATGAGCAGTTCTTC.

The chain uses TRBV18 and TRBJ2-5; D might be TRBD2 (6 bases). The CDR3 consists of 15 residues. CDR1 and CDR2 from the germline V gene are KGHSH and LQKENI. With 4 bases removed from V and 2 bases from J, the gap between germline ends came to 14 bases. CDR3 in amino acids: CASSQPGVGQETQYF. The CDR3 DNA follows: TGTGCCAGCTCACAGCCGGGGGTCGGGCAAGAGACCCAGTACTTC.

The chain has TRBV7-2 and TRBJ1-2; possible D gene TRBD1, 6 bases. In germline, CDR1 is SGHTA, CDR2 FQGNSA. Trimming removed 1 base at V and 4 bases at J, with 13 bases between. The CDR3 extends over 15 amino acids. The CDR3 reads CASSLGGGGGYGYTF. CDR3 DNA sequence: TGTGCCAGCAGCTTAGGGGGCGGGGGCGGCTATGGCTACACCTTC. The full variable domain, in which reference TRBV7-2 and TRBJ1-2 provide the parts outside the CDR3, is GAGVSQSPSNKVTEKGKDVELRCDPISGHTALYWYRQSLGQGLEFLIYFQGNSAPDKSGLPSDRFSAERTGGSVSTLTIQRTQQEDSAVYLCASSLGGGGGYGYTFGSGTRLTVV.